The text below deals with one T cell receptor beta chain. Amplification of TCR beta CDR3 regions used RNA transcripts. First-round RT-PCR used HTBI primers; second-round multiplex PCR followed. TCRdb processed the multiplex PCR reads anew with MiXCR; each CDR3 protein has one entry. Here the sample spans about 640,000 distinct CDR3 sequences, 35% to 50% being singletons. This sample stems from a study of Graves' ophthalmopathy and Graves' hyperthyroidism. The V gene lost 6 bases and the J gene lost 6 bases, with 23 bases spanning the gap. The CDR3 consists of 17 residues. Germline assignment: CDR1 SGHVT and CDR2 SQSDAQ.

The chain uses TRBV7-4 and TRBJ2-2, with a tentative D call TRBD2 (5 bases). Sequencing was performed on peripheral blood. The TCR originated in an adult man with Graves' ophthalmopathy. The chain's CDR3 is CASSRRGALPPPGELFF. The CDR3 DNA sequence: TGTGCCAGCAGTCGCCGGGGAGCTCTACCCCCTCCCGGGGAGCTGTTTTTT.